Listed here are 6 T cell receptor beta chains from one sample, sequenced in a study of a mutant IDH1 vaccine in newly diagnosed glioma. Here immunoSEQ multiplex PCR was the method, and the copy in TCRdb shows in-frame clones only, minus some. The profile shows 85,000 to 100,000 clones, roughly 77% of them singletons. Time point described: baseline, week 1 (first vaccination visit). Treatment specified: pre-vaccination baseline after standard-of-care therapy. The sample was PBMCs, taken from a glioma patient treated with radiotherapy, temozolomide or both. Source of these receptors: a man aged 40-49 years with glioma.

This chain's CDR3 is CASSLAAGYTEAFF. CDR3 in DNA: TGTGCCAGCAGCTTAGCAGCTGGTTACACTGAAGCTTTCTTT. The chain employs TRBV5-6 and TRBJ1-1; D is unclear. Trimming cost V 2 bases and J 3 bases, with 11 bases left between them. This CDR3 is 14 amino acids long. Germline V gene data show CDR1 as SGHDT and CDR2 as YYEEEE.

This clone has only a few counts. The chain couples TRBV5-4 to TRBJ1-1, with D possibly TRBD1 on 5 matching bases. The CDR3 consists of 12 residues. The germline V gene has CDR1 SGHNT and CDR2 YYREEE (reference sequence). Between the trimmed V and J ends, which lost 4 bases and 4 bases, there was a span of 8 bases. CDR3 sequence reads: CASSKGPTEAFF. CDR3 nucleotide sequence: TGTGCCAGCAGCAAGGGACCCACTGAAGCTTTCTTT.

CDR3 protein: CASSLAGASQETQYF. Here the CDR3 DNA reads TGCGCCAGCAGCTTGGCGGGAGCAAGCCAAGAGACCCAGTACTTC. The chain combines TRBV5-1 with TRBJ2-5; D perhaps matches TRBD2 (6 bases). The CDR3 totals 15 residues. The germline CDR1 and CDR2 sequences are SGHRS and YFSETQ. V gave up 0 bases and J gave up 1 base, with 10 bases separating them. The full variable domain, rest sourced from reference TRBV5-1 and TRBJ2-5, is KAGVTQTPRYLIKTRGQQVTLSCSPISGHRSVSWYQQTPGQGLQFLFEYFSETQRNKGNFPGRFSGRQFSNSRSEMNVSTLELGDSALYLCASSLAGASQETQYFGPGTRLLVL.

This chain connects TRBV11-3 to TRBJ2-5; 11 bases align to TRBD1. V lost 4 bases and J lost 0; bases outside the gene matches: 7. The CDR3 sequence is 17 residues long. The germline V gene encodes CDR1 SGHNT and CDR2 YENEEA. The CDR3 sequence is CASSSWPGQGDQETQYF. The CDR3 coding sequence is TGTGCCAGCAGCTCATGGCCGGGACAGGGGGACCAAGAGACCCAGTACTTC.

V is TRBV10-3 and J is TRBJ2-6, with a tentative D call TRBD1 (6 bases). The CDR3 loop spans 15 amino acids. The germline V gene has CDR1 ENHRY and CDR2 SYGVKD. Trimming removed 4 bases from V and 2 bases from J, with 9 bases in between. This CDR3 is CAISARGAGANVLTF. CDR3 coding DNA: TGTGCCATCAGTGCCAGGGGTGCTGGGGCCAACGTCCTGACTTTC.

The chain uses TRBV9 and TRBJ2-7; TRBD2 might be the D (7 bases). V lost 5 bases, J lost 4 bases, and 16 bases lay in between. The length of the CDR3 is 14 residues. CDR1 is SGDLS and CDR2 is YYNGEE in the germline V gene. In nucleotides, the CDR3 is TGTGCCAGCAGTCCCCCGGGGGGCGGGTACGAGCAGTACTTC. It yields the protein CASSPPGGGYEQYF.